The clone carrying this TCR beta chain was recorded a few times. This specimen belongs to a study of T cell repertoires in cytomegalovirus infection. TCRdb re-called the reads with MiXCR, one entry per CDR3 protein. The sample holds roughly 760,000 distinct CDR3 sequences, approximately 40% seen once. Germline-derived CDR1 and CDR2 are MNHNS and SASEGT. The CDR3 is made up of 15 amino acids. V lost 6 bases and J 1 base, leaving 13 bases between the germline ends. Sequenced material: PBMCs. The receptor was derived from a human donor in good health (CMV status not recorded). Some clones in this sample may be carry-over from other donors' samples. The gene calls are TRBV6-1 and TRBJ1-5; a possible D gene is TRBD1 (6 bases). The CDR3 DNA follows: TGTGCCAGCAGGGCCCCCGGGACAAGCAATCAGCCCCAGCATTTT. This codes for CASRAPGTSNQPQHF.